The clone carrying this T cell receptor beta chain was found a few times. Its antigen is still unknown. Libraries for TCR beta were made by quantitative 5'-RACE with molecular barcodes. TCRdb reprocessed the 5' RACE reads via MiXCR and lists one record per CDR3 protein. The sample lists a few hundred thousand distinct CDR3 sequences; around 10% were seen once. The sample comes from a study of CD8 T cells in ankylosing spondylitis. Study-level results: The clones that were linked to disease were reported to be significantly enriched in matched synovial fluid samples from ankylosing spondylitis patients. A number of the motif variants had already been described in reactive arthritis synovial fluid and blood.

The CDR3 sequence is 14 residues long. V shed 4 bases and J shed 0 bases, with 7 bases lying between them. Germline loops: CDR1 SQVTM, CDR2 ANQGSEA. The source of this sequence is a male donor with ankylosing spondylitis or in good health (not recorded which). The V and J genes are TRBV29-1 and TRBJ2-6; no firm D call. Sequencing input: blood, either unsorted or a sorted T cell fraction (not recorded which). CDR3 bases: TGCAGCGTTGCTTTAAGCTCTGGGGCCAACGTCCTGACTTTC. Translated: CSVALSSGANVLTF.